The rows below give T cell receptor beta chains drawn from one sample of a study of Tregs in tolerant kidney transplant recipients. The assay was immunoSEQ multiplex PCR, and TCRdb's table has in-frame clones only and misses some. Among around 64,000 clones listed, 70% to 90% were seen once. The sequencing used CD4+ T cells from blood (PBMCs), collected 6 months after the transplant. The origin of the receptors is a human patient who received a combined kidney and bone marrow transplant. Some T cells may have originated in the graft donor. Both conserved end residues are part of each CDR3. D genes are given only for firm matches. Rows give clone size only sometimes, using once, few, many, or a class for an expanded clone.

clone_size: -; d_call: -; j_call: TRBJ2-2; v_call: TRBV7-2; cdr3_aa: CASSLSLIGPGELFF; cdr3_nt: TGTGCCAGCAGCTTGTCCCTCATTGGCCCCGGGGAGCTGTTTTTT
clone_size: -; d_call: -; j_call: TRBJ2-7; v_call: TRBV11-2; cdr3_aa: CASTLTQGGNEQYF; cdr3_nt: TGTGCCAGCACCCTTACACAGGGCGGTAACGAGCAGTACTTC
clone_size: -; d_call: TRBD2; j_call: TRBJ2-7; v_call: TRBV5-6; cdr3_aa: CASSWELAGSSYEQYF; cdr3_nt: TGTGCCAGCAGCTGGGAGCTAGCGGGAAGCTCCTACGAGCAGTACTTC
clone_size: -; d_call: TRBD2; j_call: TRBJ2-7; v_call: TRBV28; cdr3_aa: CASTLSGGSSYEQYF; cdr3_nt: TGTGCCAGCACCTTGAGCGGGGGCAGCTCCTACGAGCAGTACTTC
clone_size: -; d_call: -; j_call: TRBJ1-1; v_call: TRBV6-5; cdr3_aa: CASSYDRTDFYTEAFF; cdr3_nt: TGTGCCAGCAGTTACGACAGGACAGACTTCTACACTGAAGCTTTCTTT
clone_size: -; d_call: -; j_call: TRBJ2-7; v_call: TRBV6-5; cdr3_aa: CASSSGGWYEQYF; cdr3_nt: TGTGCCAGCAGTTCGGGGGGCTGGTACGAGCAGTACTTC
clone_size: -; d_call: -; j_call: TRBJ2-3; v_call: TRBV6-6; cdr3_aa: CASTRRAEATDTQYF; cdr3_nt: TGTGCCAGCACCCGGCGGGCAGAAGCCACAGATACGCAGTATTTT
clone_size: -; d_call: -; j_call: TRBJ1-3; v_call: TRBV15; cdr3_aa: CATSRTLTVSGNTIYF; cdr3_nt: TGTGCCACCAGCAGAACCTTGACAGTCTCTGGAAACACCATATATTTT
clone_size: -; d_call: -; j_call: TRBJ2-7; v_call: TRBV4-1; cdr3_aa: CASSPQPLVYEQYF; cdr3_nt: TGCGCCAGCAGCCCACAGCCCCTCGTATACGAGCAGTACTTC
clone_size: once; d_call: TRBD1; j_call: TRBJ2-1; v_call: TRBV4-1; cdr3_aa: CASSQDLDRGPYNEQFF; cdr3_nt: TGCGCCAGCAGCCAAGACCTCGACAGGGGACCCTACAATGAGCAGTTCTTC
clone_size: few; d_call: TRBD1; j_call: TRBJ1-5; v_call: TRBV28; cdr3_aa: CAGGTGGQPQHF; cdr3_nt: TGTGCCGGAGGGACAGGGGGCCAGCCCCAGCATTTT
clone_size: -; d_call: -; j_call: TRBJ2-7; v_call: TRBV7-9; cdr3_aa: CASSSDGGSYEQYF; cdr3_nt: TGTGCCAGCAGCTCGGACGGGGGCTCCTACGAGCAGTACTTC
clone_size: -; d_call: TRBD1; j_call: TRBJ1-2; v_call: TRBV2; cdr3_aa: CASRGNRGPANYGYTF; cdr3_nt: TGTGCCAGCAGGGGTAACAGGGGGCCCGCTAACTATGGCTACACCTTC
clone_size: -; d_call: TRBD2; j_call: TRBJ2-3; v_call: TRBV7-2; cdr3_aa: CASSLSSGGGGDTQYF; cdr3_nt: TGTGCCAGCAGCTTATCTAGCGGGGGCGGGGGGGATACGCAGTATTTT
clone_size: -; d_call: TRBD2; j_call: TRBJ2-1; v_call: TRBV7-9; cdr3_aa: CASRGLASSYNEQFF; cdr3_nt: TGTGCCAGCAGAGGACTAGCGAGCTCCTACAATGAGCAGTTCTTC
clone_size: -; d_call: -; j_call: TRBJ2-3; v_call: TRBV5-4; cdr3_aa: CASSLKRGIDTQYF; cdr3_nt: TGTGCCAGCAGCCTCAAACGGGGGATAGATACGCAGTATTTT
clone_size: -; d_call: -; j_call: TRBJ2-3; v_call: TRBV5-1; cdr3_aa: CASSPGGGSSVTQYF; cdr3_nt: TGCGCCAGCAGCCCGGGGGGCGGGAGTTCGGTTACGCAGTATTTT
clone_size: -; d_call: -; j_call: TRBJ1-4; v_call: TRBV18; cdr3_aa: CASSSRESEKLFF; cdr3_nt: TGTGCCAGCTCAAGCCGTGAGTCTGAAAAACTGTTTTTT
clone_size: -; d_call: -; j_call: TRBJ1-2; v_call: TRBV5-4; cdr3_aa: CASTYLIPGKTYGYTF; cdr3_nt: TGTGCCAGCACATACCTCATACCAGGAAAGACCTATGGCTACACCTTC
clone_size: -; d_call: -; j_call: TRBJ2-7; v_call: TRBV27; cdr3_aa: CASLGRTNYEQYF; cdr3_nt: TGTGCCAGCTTGGGACGGACTAACTACGAGCAGTACTTC
clone_size: -; d_call: -; j_call: TRBJ1-1; v_call: TRBV10-3; cdr3_aa: CAISNYGQMNTEAFF; cdr3_nt: TGTGCCATCAGTAATTATGGACAAATGAACACTGAAGCTTTCTTT
clone_size: -; d_call: -; j_call: TRBJ1-4; v_call: TRBV11-2; cdr3_aa: CASSLAPGNEKLFF; cdr3_nt: TGTGCCAGCAGCTTAGCTCCGGGGAATGAAAAACTGTTTTTT
clone_size: -; d_call: -; j_call: TRBJ1-4; v_call: TRBV18; cdr3_aa: CASSPPSLNEKLFF; cdr3_nt: TGTGCCAGCTCACCACCGAGCCTTAATGAAAAACTGTTTTTT
clone_size: -; d_call: TRBD1; j_call: TRBJ1-2; v_call: TRBV30; cdr3_aa: CAWRRTGYYYGYTF; cdr3_nt: TGTGCCTGGAGGAGGACAGGGTATTACTATGGCTACACCTTC
clone_size: -; d_call: TRBD2; j_call: TRBJ2-4; v_call: TRBV5-1; cdr3_aa: CASSLAGGPPNIQYF; cdr3_nt: TGCGCCAGCAGCTTAGCGGGAGGGCCCCCAAACATTCAGTACTTC
clone_size: -; d_call: -; j_call: TRBJ1-4; v_call: TRBV5-1; cdr3_aa: CASSLQGHNEKLFF; cdr3_nt: TGCGCCAGCAGCTTACAGGGCCATAATGAAAAACTGTTTTTT
clone_size: -; d_call: TRBD1; j_call: TRBJ1-6; v_call: TRBV10-2; cdr3_aa: CASRGTGDYNSPLHF; cdr3_nt: TGCGCCAGCCGGGGGACAGGGGATTATAATTCACCCCTCCACTTT
clone_size: -; d_call: -; j_call: TRBJ2-1; v_call: TRBV15; cdr3_aa: CATSRELESYNEQFF; cdr3_nt: TGTGCCACCAGCAGAGAGCTAGAGTCCTACAATGAGCAGTTCTTC
clone_size: -; d_call: -; j_call: TRBJ1-1; v_call: TRBV5-1; cdr3_aa: CASSPTQVVMNTEAFF; cdr3_nt: TGCGCCAGCAGCCCCACTCAAGTCGTTATGAACACTGAAGCTTTCTTT
clone_size: -; d_call: TRBD2; j_call: TRBJ2-7; v_call: TRBV4-3; cdr3_aa: CASSQVPSGAYEQYF; cdr3_nt: TGCGCCAGCAGCCAAGTCCCTAGCGGGGCCTACGAGCAGTACTTC
clone_size: -; d_call: -; j_call: TRBJ2-2; v_call: TRBV7-2; cdr3_aa: CASSLTPQGWTGELFF; cdr3_nt: TGTGCCAGCAGCTTGACACCCCAGGGGTGGACCGGGGAGCTGTTTTTT
clone_size: -; d_call: TRBD1; j_call: TRBJ2-7; v_call: TRBV29-1; cdr3_aa: CSVRQTGAYEQYF; cdr3_nt: TGCAGCGTGCGCCAGACAGGGGCGTACGAGCAGTACTTC
clone_size: -; d_call: -; j_call: TRBJ2-1; v_call: TRBV27; cdr3_aa: CASRLVGGHYNEQFF; cdr3_nt: TGTGCCAGCAGACTTGTCGGGGGGCACTACAATGAGCAGTTCTTC